This T cell receptor (beta chain) was retrieved from a study of blood T cell repertoires in COVID-19. Per germline, CDR1 SGHRS and CDR2 YFSETQ. The CDR3 runs to 12 residues. V lost 1 base and J lost 6, with 6 bases in between. The table came from immunoSEQ multiplex PCR; TCRdb's copy has only in-frame clones and leaves some out. Of almost 400,000 clones in the sample, roughly 91% were seen once. The clonotype comes from a woman under 40 who had recovered from COVID-19. Input material: PBMCs or T cells enriched from blood (not recorded which). The genes are TRBV5-1 and TRBJ2-3; D not certain. CDR3 region: CASSLSLDTQYF. The CDR3 region has the DNA TGCGCCAGCAGCTTGTCTCTGGATACGCAGTATTTT.